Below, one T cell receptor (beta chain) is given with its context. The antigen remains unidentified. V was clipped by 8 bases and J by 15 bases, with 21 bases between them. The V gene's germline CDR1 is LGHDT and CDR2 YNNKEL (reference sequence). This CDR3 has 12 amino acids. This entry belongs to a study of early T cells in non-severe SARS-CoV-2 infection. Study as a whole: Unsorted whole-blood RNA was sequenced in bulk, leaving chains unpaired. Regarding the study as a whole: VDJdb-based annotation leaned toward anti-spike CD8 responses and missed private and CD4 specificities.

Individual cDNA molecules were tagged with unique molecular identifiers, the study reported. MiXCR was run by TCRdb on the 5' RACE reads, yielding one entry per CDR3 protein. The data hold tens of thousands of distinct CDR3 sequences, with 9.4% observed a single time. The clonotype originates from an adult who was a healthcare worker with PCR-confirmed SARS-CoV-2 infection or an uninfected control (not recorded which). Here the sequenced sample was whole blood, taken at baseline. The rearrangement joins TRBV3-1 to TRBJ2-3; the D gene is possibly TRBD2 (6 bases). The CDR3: CASALTGTYPYF. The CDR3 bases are TGTGCCAGCGCCCTCACCGGGACTTACCCCTATTTT.